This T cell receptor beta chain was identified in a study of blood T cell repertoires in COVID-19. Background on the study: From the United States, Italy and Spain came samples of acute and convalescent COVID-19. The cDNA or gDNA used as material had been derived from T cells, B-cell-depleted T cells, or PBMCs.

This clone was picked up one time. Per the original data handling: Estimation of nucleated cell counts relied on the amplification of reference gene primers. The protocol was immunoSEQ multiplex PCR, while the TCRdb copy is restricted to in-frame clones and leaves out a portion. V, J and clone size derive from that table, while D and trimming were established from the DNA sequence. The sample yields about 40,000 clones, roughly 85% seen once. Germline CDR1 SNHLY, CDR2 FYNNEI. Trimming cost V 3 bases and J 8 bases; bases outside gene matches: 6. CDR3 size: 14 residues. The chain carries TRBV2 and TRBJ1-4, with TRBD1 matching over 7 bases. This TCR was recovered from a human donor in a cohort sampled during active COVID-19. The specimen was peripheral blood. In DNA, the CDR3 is TGTGCCAGCAGTGAGCAACAGGGGATGGAAAAACTGTTTTTT. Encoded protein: CASSEQQGMEKLFF.